The rows below give T cell receptor beta chains drawn from one sample of a study of blood T cell repertoires in COVID-19. Profiled with immunoSEQ multiplex PCR; TCRdb holds only in-frame clones, not every one. The data hold roughly 250,000 clones, with 75% to 95% observed a single time. Sequencing was performed on PBMCs or T cells enriched from blood (not recorded which). The receptors were gathered from a woman aged 18-29 years who had recovered from COVID-19. CDR3s include the opening cysteine and the closing phenylalanine or tryptophan. The D gene is left open where the match is weak. For some rows the clone size is stated as once, few or many, or as a class when expanded; others skip it.

TRBJ2-5 TRBD2 TRBV4-1 NA TGCGCCAGCAGTCTAGGTAGCGGGAGGGCCGGAGAGACCCAGTACTTC CASSLGSGRAGETQYF
TRBJ1-2 NA TRBV4-3 once TGCGCCAGCAGCCAAGATAAGGCGGCCGCCTATGGCTACACCTTC CASSQDKAAAYGYTF
TRBJ1-3 NA TRBV18 once TGTGCCAGCTCAGAAGCATGGACGGGGAGCTCTGGAAACACCATATATTTT CASSEAWTGSSGNTIYF
TRBJ1-1 NA TRBV5-1 NA TGCGCCAGCAGCTCAGAGCAGACAGTTAACACTGAAGCTTTCTTT CASSSEQTVNTEAFF
TRBJ1-2 NA TRBV3-1/TRBV3-2 NA TGTGCCAGCAGCCAATTGCCTATCACCGATGGCTACACCTTC CASSQLPITDGYTF
TRBJ2-7 NA TRBV3-1/TRBV3-2 NA TGTGCCAGCAGCCAAGATCGGCTAGCGCACTACGAGCAGTACTTC CASSQDRLAHYEQYF
TRBJ1-3 NA TRBV6-6 once TGTGCCAGCCGGGGGGGGGCCCGCTCTGGAAACACCATATATTTT CASRGGARSGNTIYF
TRBJ1-2 NA TRBV10-1 few TGCGCCAGCAGTTCCAGGTCCTATGGCTACACCTTC CASSSRSYGYTF
TRBJ2-6 NA TRBV19 NA TGTGCCAGTAGTATAGTTCTAGTATCTGGGGCCAACGTCCTGACTTTC CASSIVLVSGANVLTF
TRBJ2-3 NA TRBV25-1 NA TGTGCCAGCTCTCGAGAAGGAGGTTGGGGTACGCAGTATTTT CASSREGGWGTQYF
TRBJ2-4 TRBD1 TRBV27 NA TGTGCCAGCAGTTCTCAGACAGGGGCGGCCCTGGACATTCAGTACTTC CASSSQTGAALDIQYF
TRBJ2-3 TRBD2 TRBV5-1 NA TGCGCCAGCAGCGGACCTAGCGGGGGGGCCACAGATACGCAGTATTTT CASSGPSGGATDTQYF
TRBJ2-4 NA TRBV20-1 NA TGCAGTGCTAGTTTCGGGTCGGGGTTAGCCAAAAACATTCAGTACTTC CSASFGSGLAKNIQYF
TRBJ2-7 NA TRBV5-6 NA TGTGCCAGCAGCTCCCGCGCGACGGGGAAGGAGCAGTACTTC CASSSRATGKEQYF
TRBJ2-1 NA TRBV7-9 NA TGTGCCAGCAGCTTAGAACAGCTCAATGAGCAGTTCTTC CASSLEQLNEQFF
TRBJ1-2 TRBD1 TRBV29-1 NA TGCAGCGTTGAAGGCAAGGGACAGGGGCCATTCTCTAACTATGGCTACACCTTC CSVEGKGQGPFSNYGYTF
TRBJ2-3 NA TRBV5-3 NA TGTGCCAGAAGCTTCTTGCGAGACCGGGGGAGCACAGATACGCAGTATTTT CARSFLRDRGSTDTQYF
TRBJ1-2 TRBD1 TRBV27 once TGTGCCAGCAGCCGCGGACAGGGGGCCTCTCGTGGCTACACCTTC CASSRGQGASRGYTF
TRBJ1-5 NA TRBV28 NA TGTGCCAGCAGTGTAGGGACATCTACCTTCAATCAGCCCCAGCATTTT CASSVGTSTFNQPQHF
TRBJ1-2 NA TRBV10-3 NA TGTGCCATCAGTGACCCGGGGTATGGCTACACCTTC CAISDPGYGYTF